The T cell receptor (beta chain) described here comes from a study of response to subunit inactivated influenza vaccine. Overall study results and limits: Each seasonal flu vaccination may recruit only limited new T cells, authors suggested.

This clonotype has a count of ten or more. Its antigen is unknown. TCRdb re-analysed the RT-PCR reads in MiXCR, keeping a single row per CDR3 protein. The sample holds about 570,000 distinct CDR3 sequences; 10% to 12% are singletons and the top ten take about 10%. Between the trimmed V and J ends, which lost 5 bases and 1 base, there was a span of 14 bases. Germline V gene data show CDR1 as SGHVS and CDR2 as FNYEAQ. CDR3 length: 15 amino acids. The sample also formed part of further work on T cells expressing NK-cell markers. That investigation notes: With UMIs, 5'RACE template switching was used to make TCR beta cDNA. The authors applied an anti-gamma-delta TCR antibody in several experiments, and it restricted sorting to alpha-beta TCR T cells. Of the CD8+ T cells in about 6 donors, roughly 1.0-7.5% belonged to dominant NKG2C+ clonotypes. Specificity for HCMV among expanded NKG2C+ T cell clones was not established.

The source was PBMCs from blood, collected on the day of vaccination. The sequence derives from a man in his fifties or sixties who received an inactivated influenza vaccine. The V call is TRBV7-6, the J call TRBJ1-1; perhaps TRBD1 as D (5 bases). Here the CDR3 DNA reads TGTGCCAGCAGCCCCCGTGGGGGAGAGAACACTGAAGCTTTCTTT. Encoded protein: CASSPRGGENTEAFF.